Below, 20 T cell receptor beta chains from the same sample are listed, as sequenced in a study of T cells in Graves' hyperthyroidism and ophthalmopathy. Template material for amplifying TCR beta CDR3 regions consisted of RNA transcripts. During a first-round RT-PCR of the TCR CDR3, the HTBI primer set was used. TCRdb processed the multiplex PCR reads anew with MiXCR; each CDR3 protein has one entry. Seen here are approximately 600,000 distinct CDR3 sequences, about 15% observed once, and the top ten hold approximately 5.7%. Sequences were obtained from blood. The source is a woman in her thirties with Graves' hyperthyroidism that later progressed to Graves' ophthalmopathy.

This chain links TRBV4-1 with TRBJ2-1; no reliable D call. V dropped 1 base and J dropped 0 bases, with 13 bases sitting between them. The CDR3 loop spans 17 amino acids. CDR1 and CDR2 from the germline V gene are MGHRA and YSYEKL. For the CDR3, the DNA is TGCGCCAGCAGCCAAGGCCAACTACGGAGCTCCTACAATGAGCAGTTCTTC. It translates to CASSQGQLRSSYNEQFF.

A few counts support this clonotype. The V gene is TRBV4-2, the J gene TRBJ2-4; TRBD1 aligns across 7 bases. The germline CDR1 and CDR2 sequences are LGHNA and YNFKEQ. V lost 0 bases to trimming and J lost 0 bases; unmatched junction nucleotides: 11. The CDR3 contains 19 residues. CDR3 in amino acids: CASSQEADRSVLAKNIQYF. In DNA, the CDR3 is TGTGCCAGCAGCCAAGAAGCGGACAGGTCTGTGTTAGCCAAAAACATTCAGTACTTC.

This clonotype was observed many times. The gene calls are TRBV12-3 or TRBV12-4 and TRBJ2-2; D is undetermined. This CDR3 contains 12 residues. V was clipped by 7 bases and J by 6 bases, with 9 bases between them. CDR3 sequence: CASTTDAGELFF. CDR3 nucleotides: TGTGCCAGCACCACCGATGCCGGGGAGCTGTTTTTT.

This clonotype was picked up many times. This rearrangement joins TRBV25-1 to TRBJ1-2, with D tentatively TRBD1 (5 bases). With 5 bases removed from V and 3 bases from J, the gap between germline ends came to 16 bases. The CDR3 sequence is 15 residues long. Per germline, CDR1 MGHDK and CDR2 SYGVNS. This CDR3 is CASSPRGTEHYGYTF. The CDR3 nucleotides are TGTGCCAGCAGTCCGCGGGGGACCGAGCACTATGGCTACACCTTC.

The V call is TRBV3-1, the J call TRBJ2-1; TRBD2 matches 10 bases. Germline loops: CDR1 LGHDT, CDR2 YNNKEL (reference sequence). The CDR3 extends over 18 amino acids. With V trimmed by 5 bases and J by 4 bases, 14 bases remained unmatched. CDR3 DNA: TGTGCCAGCAGCGAAGGGCTAGCGGGAGACAGTTTTTACAATGAGCAGTTCTTC. The encoded protein is CASSEGLAGDSFYNEQFF.

This clonotype was seen many times. The CDR3 sequence: CASSMDRYGYTF. The CDR3 bases are TGTGCCAGTAGTATGGACAGATATGGCTACACCTTC. J is TRBJ1-2 and V is TRBV19, with D possibly matching TRBD1 (6 bases). The V end lost 3 bases, the J end lost 5 bases, and 7 bases lay between the germline ends. CDR3 length: 12 amino acids. Looked up from germline, CDR1 is LNHDA and CDR2 is SQIVND (reference sequence).

CDR3 loop: CASSFGNSYEQYF. Here the CDR3 DNA reads TGTGCCAGCAGCTTTGGGAACTCCTACGAGCAGTACTTC. This chain joins TRBV7-6 and TRBJ2-7; D ambiguous. The germline CDR1 and CDR2 sequences are SGHVS and FNYEAQ. V was cut by 3 bases and J by 0 bases, with 6 bases left in between. There are 13 residues in the CDR3.

The rearrangement uses TRBV6-2 or TRBV6-3 and TRBJ1-4; D may be TRBD1 (6 bases). The germline V gene has CDR1 MNHEY and CDR2 SVGEGT. The CDR3 loop spans 15 amino acids. V was clipped by 5 bases and J by 8 bases, with 18 bases between them. DNA of the CDR3: TGTGCCAGCAGTGGCCGACAGGCTGACATCGAAAAACTGTTTTTT. Its protein product is CASSGRQADIEKLFF.

As regards this clonotype: A much larger clone is a single base away; this may be a read error. The CDR3 is CSVHDTEAFF. CDR3 DNA sequence: TGCAGCGTCCATGACACTGAAGCTTTCTTT. The chain combines TRBV29-1 with TRBJ1-1; D uncertain. V was pared by 6 bases and J by 3 bases, with 5 bases between. Germline values: CDR1 SQVTM, CDR2 ANQGSEA. There are 10 residues in the CDR3.

This clonotype was seen repeatedly, ten times or more. The chain recombines TRBV7-9 with TRBJ2-7; no reliable D call. Germline V CDR1 and CDR2: SEHNR, FQNEAQ (reference sequence). V gave up 7 bases and J gave up 4 bases, with 11 bases separating them. The CDR3 has 12 residues. This chain's CDR3 is CASTRWGYEQYF. The DNA for the CDR3 is TGTGCCAGCACCCGATGGGGTTACGAGCAGTACTTC.

A remark on this clonotype: At one of its ends the junction is not consistent with the germline gene, which may arise from a read error. The chain recombines TRBV11-2 with TRBJ2-5; D possibly corresponds to TRBD2 (6 bases). Germline V lookup: CDR1 SGHAT, CDR2 FQNNGV. CDR3 size: 16 residues. The CDR3 DNA sequence: TGTGCCAGCAGCTGGGGGACTCGCAGTTGGAGGGAGACACAGTGCTTC. This codes for CASSWGTRSWRETQCF. The full variable domain, with the rest looked up from reference TRBV11-2 and TRBJ2-5, is EAGVAQSPRYKIIEKRQSVAFWCNPISGHATLYWYQQILGQGPKLLIQFQNNGVVDDSQLPKDRFSAERLKGVDSTLKIQPAKLEDSAVYLCASSWGTRSWRETQCFGPGTRLLVL.

This clonotype was counted at least ten times. The genes are TRBV28 and TRBJ2-3; the match to TRBD2 covers 7 bases. V trimming: 5 bases; J trimming: 5 bases; junction bases outside the gene matches: 10. Looked up from germline, CDR1 is MDHEN and CDR2 is SYDVKM. The CDR3 contains 15 residues. In DNA form, the CDR3 reads TGTGCCAGCAGTGGGAGGGAGGGCCGATTAGATACGCAGTATTTT. Translated, it gives CASSGREGRLDTQYF.

The chain joins TRBV20-1 to TRBJ2-3, with D maybe TRBD2 (6 bases). The germline CDR1 and CDR2 sequences are DFQATT and SNEGSKA (reference sequence). The CDR3 runs 12 residues. Trimming shortened V by 6 bases and J by 2 bases, and 9 bases separated the two germline ends. For the CDR3, the DNA is TGCAGTGCGGAGGACTACACAGATACGCAGTATTTT. Encoded protein: CSAEDYTDTQYF.

This clonotype was detected many times. V usage is TRBV29-1 and J usage is TRBJ1-2; 10 bases line up with TRBD1. V dropped 0 bases and J dropped 4; count of bases not matched to a gene: 14. Germline V gives CDR1 SQVTM, CDR2 ANQGSEA. This CDR3 comprises 18 residues. The CDR3 bases are TGCAGCGTTGAAGATCGTGGGACAGGGGATCTTGCAGGCTATGGCTACACCTTC. Residues: CSVEDRGTGDLAGYGYTF.

This chain connects TRBV28 to TRBJ1-4, with 7 bases aligning to TRBD1. Losses at the gene ends were 5 bases for V and 5 bases for J; bases not matched to a gene: 8. This CDR3 has 15 amino acids. Germline lookup yields CDR1 MDHEN and CDR2 SYDVKM. CDR3 protein: CASSLTGTVNEKLFF. DNA for the CDR3: TGTGCCAGCAGTCTTACCGGGACAGTAAATGAAAAACTGTTTTTT. The variable domain in full, completed from reference TRBV28 and TRBJ1-4, reads DVKVTQSSRYLVKRTGEKVFLECVQDMDHENMFWYRQDPGLGLRLIYFSYDVKMKEKGDIPEGYSVSREKKERFSLILESASTNQTSMYLCASSLTGTVNEKLFFGSGTQLSVL.

The table lists this clonotype with many counts. The chain uses TRBV28 and TRBJ2-2; the D gene is possibly TRBD1 (6 bases). V was shortened by 5 bases and J by 3 bases, with 13 bases between the two germline ends. This CDR3 has 15 amino acids. The V gene's germline CDR1 is MDHEN and CDR2 SYDVKM. The chain's CDR3 is CASSPRTEYTGELFF. CDR3 in DNA: TGTGCCAGCAGTCCAAGGACAGAATACACCGGGGAGCTGTTTTTT.

The sample holds many counts of this clonotype. The chain uses TRBV29-1 and TRBJ1-3, with D possibly TRBD1 on 6 matching bases. The germline V and J ends were trimmed by 4 bases and 3 bases, with 13 bases remaining between them. The germline V gene encodes CDR1 SQVTM and CDR2 ANQGSEA. This CDR3 region has 14 residues. The CDR3 nucleotides are TGCAGCGTTGTAACAGGGTGGAATGGAAACACCATATATTTT. It is translated as CSVVTGWNGNTIYF.

This chain links TRBV2 with TRBJ2-1; weak D call: TRBD1 (5 bases). Germline V gene lookup returns CDR1 SNHLY and CDR2 FYNNEI. The CDR3 loop spans 15 amino acids. The V end was cut by 6 bases, the J end by 1 base, with 13 bases between. The DNA for the CDR3 is TGTGCCAGCAGGGTGACAGTCGAGTCCTACAATGAGCAGTTCTTC. This gives the protein CASRVTVESYNEQFF. Variable domain in full (rest from reference TRBV2 and TRBJ2-1): EPEVTQTPSHQVTQMGQEVILRCVPISNHLYFYWYRQILGQKVEFLVSFYNNEISEKSEIFDDQFSVERPDGSNFTLKIRSTKLEDSAMYFCASRVTVESYNEQFFGPGTRLTVL.

Ten or more counts support this clonotype. V usage is TRBV27 and J usage is TRBJ1-2; possibly TRBD1 for D (5 bases). This CDR3 comprises 17 residues. The germline V and J ends were trimmed by 5 bases and 2 bases, with 21 bases remaining between them. Germline V CDR1 and CDR2: MNHEY, SMNVEV (reference sequence). The CDR3 DNA is TGTGCCAGCAGTCCCCTTCCTCCGGGACGAGAAAACTATGGCTACACCTTC. It codes for CASSPLPPGRENYGYTF.

This clonotype was recorded many times. V gene TRBV6-2 or TRBV6-3 combines with J gene TRBJ2-1, with TRBD2 as a possible D gene (5 bases). Germline lookup yields CDR1 MNHEY and CDR2 SVGEGT. The CDR3 loop spans 17 amino acids. V was cut by 2 bases and J by 3 bases, with 17 bases left in between. For the CDR3, the DNA is TGTGCCAGCAGTTACGACCTCGGCGGGCCGGACTACAATGAGCAGTTCTTC. Its protein product is CASSYDLGGPDYNEQFF.